This T cell receptor beta chain emerged from a study of cytotoxic CD8 clonotypes in ibrutinib-treated CLL. Study summary: Across the patients, some ten were relapsed/refractory, approximately 15 treatment-naive and 17 to 18 IGHV unmutated. Patients attained about 25 partial and 2 complete responses; at median 68 months, approximately 14 remained remitted while about twelve progressed. Study-level findings and limits: Sampling times differed between sustained-remission and progressing patients. Clonality, elevated at ibrutinib response, dropped back toward baseline at progression.

TCRdb's table, derived via immunoSEQ multiplex PCR, lists solely in-frame clones and lacks some. This table has about 310,000 clones, more than 65% appearing once. Details on this clone: Antigen: not known.

CDR1 and CDR2 from the germline V gene are SGHDT and YYEEEE. V was pared by 4 bases and J by 3 bases, with 10 bases of the junction left unmatched. The CDR3 runs to 15 residues. Sample: PBMCs, taken before ibrutinib treatment. This chain connects TRBV5-6 to TRBJ2-7; 7 bases are shared with TRBD2. The clonotype was recovered from a human donor with chronic lymphocytic leukemia. CDR3 loop: CASSPRARGDYEQYF. DNA of the CDR3: TGTGCCAGCAGCCCTCGGGCCCGGGGGGACTACGAGCAGTACTTC.